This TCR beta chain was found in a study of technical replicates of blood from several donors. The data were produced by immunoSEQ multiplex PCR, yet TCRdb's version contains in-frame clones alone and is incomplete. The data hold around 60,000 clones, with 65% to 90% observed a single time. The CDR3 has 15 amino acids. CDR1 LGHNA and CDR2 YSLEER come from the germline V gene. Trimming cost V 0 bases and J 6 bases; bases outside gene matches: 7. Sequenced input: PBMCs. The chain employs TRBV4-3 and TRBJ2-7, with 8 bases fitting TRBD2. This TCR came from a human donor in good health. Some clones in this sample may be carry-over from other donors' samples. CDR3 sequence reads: CASSQDRAGVVEQYF. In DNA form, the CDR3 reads TGCGCCAGCAGCCAAGATAGAGCGGGAGTAGTCGAGCAGTACTTC.